This T cell receptor beta chain was captured by sequencing in a study of T cells in Graves' hyperthyroidism and ophthalmopathy. Stability of Graves' hyperthyroidism was defined as absent ophthalmopathy progression within 18 months. In making diagnoses, clinical symptoms, serum thyroxine and TRAb, thyroid ultrasound and orbital computed tomography were all used. Isolation of PBMCs was performed on 8.5 to 10 ml fresh peripheral blood. The TCR beta CDR3 regions underwent amplification using RNA transcripts as the source. TCR CDR3 underwent first-round RT-PCR with the HTBI primer set. TCRdb ran MiXCR on the multiplex PCR reads and lists one entry per CDR3 protein. There are around 420,000 distinct CDR3 sequences in the sample; 12% to 15% occur only once, and more than 4.5% lies in the top ten. This clonotype was recorded at least ten times. The antigen remains unidentified. The V and J ends lost 4 bases and 0 bases, in that order; junction bases with no gene match: 5. CDR3 length: 15 residues. Germline V gives CDR1 SGHRS, CDR2 YFSETQ.

Overall study results and limits: Expanded thyroid clonotypes (above 0.001) were mostly also found in blood.

The chain carries TRBV5-1 and TRBJ2-3; TRBD1 matches at 7 bases. The specimen was blood. The source is a woman between 18 and 29 years old with Graves' hyperthyroidism. CDR3 bases: TGCGCCAGCAGCAGAGGACAGGAGAGCACAGATACGCAGTATTTT. It encodes CASSRGQESTDTQYF.